Shown below are 22 T cell receptor beta chains from a single sample sequenced in a study of cytomegalovirus exposure and HLA in healthy donors. Measured with immunoSEQ multiplex PCR; TCRdb has only the in-frame clones, and not every one. The repertoire holds over 100,000 clones, with about 95% as singletons. The sequenced sample was PBMCs. Source of these receptors: a woman aged 18-29 years in good health and CMV-seronegative.

The chain joins TRBV6-4 to TRBJ2-2; no definite D call. The CDR3 consists of 14 residues. CDR1 is MRHNA and CDR2 is SNTAGT in the germline V gene. Deletions cut 2 bases from V and 8 bases from J, with 12 bases between. DNA for the CDR3: TGTGCCAGCAGTGACGGGCAGGCCGCGGGGGAGCTGTTTTTT. Protein sequence: CASSDGQAAGELFF.

This chain joins TRBV29-1 and TRBJ2-7; the match to TRBD2 covers 7 bases. The CDR3 covers 11 residues. Germline V gives CDR1 SQVTM, CDR2 ANQGSEA. V dropped 5 bases and J dropped 4; count of bases not matched to a gene: 2. The CDR3 DNA reads TGCAGCGTTCTAGCGGATTACGAGCAGTACTTC. Translation gives CSVLADYEQYF.

The rearrangement joins TRBV18 to TRBJ1-1, with unresolved D. Trimming left V 2 bases short and J 0 bases short, with 16 bases between. Per germline, CDR1 KGHSH and CDR2 LQKENI. The CDR3 sequence is 17 residues long. The CDR3 nucleotides read TGTGCCAGCTCACCAAGCCGGGATTTTGGGGTGAACACTGAAGCTTTCTTT. Its translation: CASSPSRDFGVNTEAFF.

V gene TRBV11-2 combines with J gene TRBJ2-3; D is perhaps TRBD1 (6 bases). This CDR3 has 16 residues. The germline gives CDR1 SGHAT, CDR2 FQNNGV. V lost 5 bases, J lost 3 bases, and 18 bases lay in between. In nucleotides, the CDR3 is TGTGCCAGCAGCGATGGACAGTTATTGGAAACAGATACGCAGTATTTT. This sequence encodes CASSDGQLLETDTQYF.

The rearrangement links TRBV10-1 to TRBJ2-3, with TRBD1 matching 9 bases. The CDR3 is 14 amino acids. The trim removed 8 bases at V and 6 bases at J, leaving 9 bases unmatched. Germline V lookup: CDR1 WNHNN, CDR2 SYGVQD (reference sequence). CDR3 bases: TGCGCCAGCTCAGAACAGGGGGCGGTCGATACGCAGTATTTT. Its translation: CASSEQGAVDTQYF.

This sequence joins TRBV10-1 and TRBJ2-3; D gene unclear. CDR1 and CDR2 (germline): WNHNN, SYGVQD (reference sequence). With 2 bases removed from V and 0 bases from J, the gap between germline ends came to 12 bases. The CDR3 is made up of 16 amino acids. CDR3 in amino acids: CASSEGLATSTDTQYF. CDR3 DNA sequence: TGCGCCAGCAGTGAGGGGCTTGCTACTAGCACAGATACGCAGTATTTT.

The chain is built from TRBV5-1 and TRBJ2-5, with D unclear. The CDR3 is 12 amino acids. Deletions cut 3 bases from V and 1 base from J, with 4 bases between. In germline, CDR1 is SGHRS, CDR2 YFSETQ. The CDR3 loop is CASSSLQETQYF. CDR3 bases: TGCGCCAGCAGCTCACTCCAAGAGACCCAGTACTTC.

The chain recombines TRBV6-6 with TRBJ2-1; 12 bases fit TRBD2. V lost 5 bases to trimming and J lost 9 bases; unmatched junction nucleotides: 11. This CDR3 has 16 residues. From germline, CDR1 is MNHNY and CDR2 SVGAGI (reference sequence). The CDR3 loop is CASSLAGGDLSGEQFF. In DNA form, the CDR3 reads TGTGCCAGCAGTCTAGCGGGAGGGGACCTAAGCGGTGAGCAGTTCTTC.

The chain has TRBV19 and TRBJ1-2, with TRBD1 matching 7 bases. There are 14 residues in the CDR3. V lost 5 bases to trimming and J lost 6 bases; unmatched junction nucleotides: 9. The germline CDR1 and CDR2 sequences are LNHDA and SQIVND (reference sequence). The CDR3 loop is CASSPLAGGHGYTF. In nucleotides, the CDR3 is TGTGCCAGTAGTCCCCTCGCAGGGGGGCATGGCTACACCTTC.

This clone was seen just once. CDR3 amino acids: CASTSGTQTGLNQPQHF. DNA of the CDR3: TGTGCCAGTACCTCGGGAACCCAGACGGGCCTGAATCAGCCCCAGCATTTT. This chain links TRBV19 with TRBJ1-5; no firm D call. Trimming left V 7 bases short and J 4 bases short, with 23 bases between. Germline CDR1 is LNHDA and CDR2 is SQIVND (reference sequence). The CDR3 is 17 residues long.

The chain couples TRBV5-4 to TRBJ2-1, with 8 bases matching TRBD2. The CDR3 runs 16 residues. Germline V gene lookup returns CDR1 SGHNT and CDR2 YYREEE (reference sequence). V shed 4 bases, J shed 3 bases, and the junction held 9 bases outside the gene matches. The CDR3 sequence is CASSLSSGSIYNEQFF. The CDR3, as DNA: TGTGCCAGCAGCCTCTCGAGCGGGAGTATCTACAATGAGCAGTTCTTC.

The V and J genes are TRBV14 and TRBJ2-7, with 7 bases identical to TRBD1. Germline V lookup: CDR1 SGHDN, CDR2 FVKESK. The CDR3 spans 13 residues. The V and J ends lost 3 bases and 4 bases, in that order; junction bases with no gene match: 3. In nucleotides, the CDR3 is TGTGCCAGCAGCCACAGGGACAGTTACGAGCAGTACTTC. Protein sequence: CASSHRDSYEQYF.

The chain couples TRBV9 to TRBJ2-3, with a possible D match to TRBD2 (6 bases). Germline values: CDR1 SGDLS, CDR2 YYNGEE. Trimming took 5 bases from V and 11 from J, leaving 18 bases between them. The CDR3 runs 13 residues. CDR3: CASSEGLLWLQYF. The CDR3 DNA reads TGTGCCAGCAGTGAGGGACTTCTATGGTTGCAGTATTTT.

The chain has TRBV10-3 and TRBJ2-7; 9 bases align to TRBD2. CDR3 length: 16 amino acids. Looked up from germline, CDR1 is ENHRY and CDR2 is SYGVKD. V was pared by 6 bases and J by 0 bases, with 9 bases of the junction left unmatched. CDR3: CAIRKTSGTVSYEQYF. In DNA, the CDR3 is TGTGCCATCAGGAAGACTAGCGGAACCGTCTCCTACGAGCAGTACTTC.

J is TRBJ2-4 and V is TRBV6-5; D gene ambiguous. In germline, CDR1 is MNHEY, CDR2 SVGAGI. Trimming stripped 0 bases from V and 0 bases from J, with 6 bases between. This CDR3 has 15 residues. CDR3 loop: CASSYSGGAKNIQYF. The CDR3 nucleotides are TGTGCCAGCAGTTACTCCGGCGGAGCCAAAAACATTCAGTACTTC.

The chain recombines TRBV7-9 with TRBJ1-6; D may be TRBD1 (6 bases). There are 15 residues in the CDR3. CDR1 is SEHNR, CDR2 FQNEAQ, per germline (reference sequence). V was trimmed by 5 bases and J by 2 bases, leaving 10 bases between them. The CDR3 region has the DNA TGTGCCAGCAGCCTTACAGGGCCCTATAATTCACCCCTCCACTTT. It is translated as CASSLTGPYNSPLHF.

The V call is TRBV12-5, the J call TRBJ2-4, with a tentative D call TRBD2 (5 bases). This CDR3 region has 16 residues. The V gene's germline CDR1 is LGHNT and CDR2 FRNRAP. Deletions cut 6 bases from V and 0 bases from J, with 15 bases between. Here the CDR3 reads CASGFGRDLAKNIQYF. The CDR3 DNA is TGTGCTAGTGGCTTCGGTCGGGATCTAGCCAAAAACATTCAGTACTTC.

The J gene is TRBJ2-7, the V gene TRBV28; 8 positions match TRBD1. This CDR3 spans 14 amino acids. J lost 2 bases, V lost 4 bases, and 4 bases had no gene match. Germline CDR1 is MDHEN and CDR2 is SYDVKM. The CDR3 loop reads CASSYSGQAYEQYF. CDR3 nucleotides: TGTGCCAGCAGTTACTCGGGACAGGCCTACGAGCAGTACTTC.

This rearrangement joins TRBV5-4 to TRBJ2-3; 7 nucleotides agree with TRBD1. This CDR3 region has 15 residues. Germline CDR1 is SGHNT and CDR2 is YYREEE (reference sequence). J was trimmed by 5 bases and V by 1 base; bases with no gene match: 7. CDR3 in amino acids: CASSLPSGQQDTQYF. The CDR3 nucleotides read TGTGCCAGCAGCTTGCCCTCGGGACAGCAAGATACGCAGTATTTT.

This chain uses TRBV5-1 with TRBJ2-2; D might be TRBD1 (5 bases). Germline CDR1 SGHRS, CDR2 YFSETQ. Deletions cut 6 bases from V and 7 bases from J, with 16 bases between. This CDR3 region has 14 residues. The CDR3 bases are TGCGCCAGCACCCCAGGGATGATTGGCGGGGAGCTGTTTTTT. It encodes CASTPGMIGGELFF.

The chain uses TRBV30 and TRBJ2-1; no definite D call. This CDR3 spans 12 amino acids. The germline V gene encodes CDR1 GTSNPN and CDR2 SVGIG (reference sequence). V lost 0 bases and J 6 bases, leaving 6 bases between the germline ends. The CDR3 region is CAWSVLRNEQFF. Written as DNA, the CDR3 is TGTGCCTGGAGTGTTTTGCGCAATGAGCAGTTCTTC.

The chain has TRBV9 and TRBJ2-7; the D gene is possibly TRBD1 (5 bases). Germline CDR1 reads SGDLS; CDR2 reads YYNGEE. This CDR3 comprises 16 residues. V was trimmed by 3 bases and J by 2 bases, leaving 18 bases between them. The CDR3 protein is CASSGGGASSTYEQYF. In nucleotides, the CDR3 is TGTGCCAGCAGCGGGGGTGGGGCTTCCTCCACCTACGAGCAGTACTTC. The whole variable domain, remainder taken from reference TRBV9 and TRBJ2-7, is DSGVTQTPKHLITATGQRVTLRCSPRSGDLSVYWYQQSLDQGLQFLIQYYNGEERAKGNILERFSAQQFPDLHSELNLSSLELGDSALYFCASSGGGASSTYEQYFGPGTRLTVT.